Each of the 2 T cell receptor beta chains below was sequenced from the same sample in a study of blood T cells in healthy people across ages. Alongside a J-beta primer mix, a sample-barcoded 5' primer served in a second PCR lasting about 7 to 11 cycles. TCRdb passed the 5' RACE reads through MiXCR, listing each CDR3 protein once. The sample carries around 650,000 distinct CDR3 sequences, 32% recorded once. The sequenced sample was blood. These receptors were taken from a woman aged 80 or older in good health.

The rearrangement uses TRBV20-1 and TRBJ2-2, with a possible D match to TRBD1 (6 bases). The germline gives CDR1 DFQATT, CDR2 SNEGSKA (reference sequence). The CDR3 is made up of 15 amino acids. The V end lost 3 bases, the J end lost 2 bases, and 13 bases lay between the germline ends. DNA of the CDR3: TGCAGTGCTAGTCAGACAGGTCCCAACACCGGGGAGCTGTTTTTT. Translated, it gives CSASQTGPNTGELFF.

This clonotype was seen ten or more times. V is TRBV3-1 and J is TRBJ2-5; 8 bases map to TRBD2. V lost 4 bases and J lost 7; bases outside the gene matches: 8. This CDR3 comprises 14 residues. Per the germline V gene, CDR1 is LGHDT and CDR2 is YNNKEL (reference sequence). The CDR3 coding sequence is TGTGCCAGCAGCCCGGGGGGGTGGCCAAGGACCCAGTACTTC. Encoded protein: CASSPGGWPRTQYF.